These 3 T cell receptor beta chains were all obtained from the same sample, sequenced in a study of cytomegalovirus exposure and HLA in healthy donors. 13 Jbeta primers and 60 Vbeta primers were used for the PCR. Measured with immunoSEQ multiplex PCR; TCRdb has only the in-frame clones, and not every one. This table has roughly 100,000 clones, around 80% appearing once. Sequencing used PBMCs. The receptors were sampled from a woman in her thirties or forties in good health and CMV-seronegative.

V and J are TRBV28 and TRBJ1-2; weak D call: TRBD1 (5 bases). With 5 bases removed from V and 4 bases from J, the gap between germline ends came to 8 bases. The CDR3 runs 12 residues. In germline, CDR1 is MDHEN, CDR2 SYDVKM. For the CDR3, the DNA is TGTGCCAGCAGTAAGGGGTTCTATGGCTACACCTTC. Translation: CASSKGFYGYTF.

The count of this clone is one. This sequence joins TRBV28 and TRBJ2-1, with TRBD2 matching over 7 bases. The trim removed 6 bases at V and 4 bases at J, leaving 3 bases unmatched. The CDR3 is made up of 13 amino acids. In germline, CDR1 is MDHEN, CDR2 SYDVKM. The CDR3 reads CASRGLLYNEQFF. CDR3 in DNA: TGTGCCAGCAGGGGACTATTATACAATGAGCAGTTCTTC.

The chain has TRBV28 and TRBJ1-1; the D is unclear. Looked up from germline, CDR1 is MDHEN and CDR2 is SYDVKM. The CDR3 covers 16 residues. V dropped 3 bases and J dropped 7 bases, with 21 bases sitting between them. The DNA for the CDR3 is TGTGCCAGCAGTTTGTCGAGTTACCCGGGGATGAGTGAAGCTTTCTTT. Translated: CASSLSSYPGMSEAFF. The full variable domain, rest sourced from reference TRBV28 and TRBJ1-1, is DVKVTQSSRYLVKRTGEKVFLECVQDMDHENMFWYRQDPGLGLRLIYFSYDVKMKEKGDIPEGYSVSREKKERFSLILESASTNQTSMYLCASSLSSYPGMSEAFFGQGTRLTVV.